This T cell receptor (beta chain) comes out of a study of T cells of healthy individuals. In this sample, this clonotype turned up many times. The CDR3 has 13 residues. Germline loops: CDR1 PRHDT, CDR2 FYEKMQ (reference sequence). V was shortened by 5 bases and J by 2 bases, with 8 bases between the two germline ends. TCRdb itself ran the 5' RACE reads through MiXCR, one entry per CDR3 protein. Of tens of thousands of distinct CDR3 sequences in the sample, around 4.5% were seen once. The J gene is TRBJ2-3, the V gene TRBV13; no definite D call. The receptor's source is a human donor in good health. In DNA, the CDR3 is TGTGCCAGCAGCCCCTACAACACAGATACGCAGTATTTT. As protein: CASSPYNTDTQYF.